A selection of T cell receptor beta chains follows, all from one sample in a study of early T cells in non-severe SARS-CoV-2 infection. TCRdb passed the 5' RACE reads through MiXCR, listing each CDR3 protein once. The sample consists of more than 65,000 distinct CDR3 sequences, about 13% of them appearing once. The specimen was whole blood. Receptors originate from an adult who was a healthcare worker with PCR-confirmed SARS-CoV-2 infection or an uninfected control (not recorded which). CDR3s include the opening cysteine and the closing phenylalanine or tryptophan. D genes are given only for firm matches. Only some rows state a clone size, as once, few, many or a class for expanded clones.

J	size	V	D	DNA	CDR3
TRBJ1-4	-	TRBV7-2	-	TGTGCCAGCAGCTTAGCGGGTCAGACAAATGAAAAACTGTTTTTT	CASSLAGQTNEKLFF
TRBJ2-5	many	TRBV30	-	TGTGCCTCTGGAGGGGGACTACAAGAGACCCAGTACTTC	CASGGGLQETQYF
TRBJ2-7	few	TRBV19	-	TGTGCCAGTAGTATAGGTGCGGGACAGACCTACGAGCAGTACTTC	CASSIGAGQTYEQYF
TRBJ1-2	many	TRBV12-3/TRBV12-4	TRBD1	TGTGCCAGCCAGAACTCAGGGGGCTCCTATGGCTACACCTTC	CASQNSGGSYGYTF
TRBJ2-1	-	TRBV6-5	-	TGTGCCAGCAGTCCGAGGGCTAGTGATGAGCAGTTCTTC	CASSPRASDEQFF
TRBJ1-2	-	TRBV14	-	TGTGCCAGCAGCCCGGGGGTAAACTATGGCTACACCTTC	CASSPGVNYGYTF
TRBJ1-6	few	TRBV7-2	-	TGTGCCAGCAGCTTCCGGGACCTTGCTAATTCACCCCTCCACTTT	CASSFRDLANSPLHF
TRBJ2-2	many	TRBV6-2/TRBV6-3	-	TGTGCCAGCAGTTCCCGCACTCGGTCTTTGGGAGAGCTGTTTTTT	CASSSRTRSLGELFF
TRBJ1-1	many	TRBV4-3	-	TGCGCCAGCAGCCAAGATAAAGGCACTGAAGCTTTCTTT	CASSQDKGTEAFF
TRBJ2-2	few	TRBV7-2	TRBD2	TGTGCCAGCAGCCCTCCGGGGGGGGCGAACACCGGGGAGCTGTTTTTT	CASSPPGGANTGELFF
TRBJ2-2	few	TRBV5-1	-	TGCGCCAGCAGGTACTCGAACACCGGGGAGCTGTTTTTT	CASRYSNTGELFF
TRBJ1-1	many	TRBV7-9	-	TGTGCCAGCAGCCAGGGGATTCTGAACACTGAAGCTTTCTTT	CASSQGILNTEAFF
TRBJ1-5	many	TRBV6-5	-	TGTGCCAGCAGTCCAGACAGAGGCAATCAGCCCCAGCATTTT	CASSPDRGNQPQHF
TRBJ2-5	many	TRBV6-2/TRBV6-3	-	TGTGCCAGCAGAAACCGGGACGCCGGTCAAGAGACCCAGTACTTC	CASRNRDAGQETQYF
TRBJ2-7	-	TRBV12-3/TRBV12-4	-	TGTGCCAGCAGTCCCAGGCCAAGGTTCTACGAGCAGTACTTC	CASSPRPRFYEQYF
TRBJ2-7	many	TRBV29-1	-	TGCAGCGTTGAAGACGGGCTAGGAGGCTCCTACGAGCAGTACTTC	CSVEDGLGGSYEQYF
TRBJ2-2	-	TRBV27	TRBD1	TGTGCCAGCAGTTCAACGGGACAGGGGATGCCCGGGGAGCTGTTTTTT	CASSSTGQGMPGELFF
TRBJ1-1	many	TRBV12-3/TRBV12-4	-	TGTGCCAGCAGTTTTGGCGGAGGCAACACTGAAGCTTTCTTT	CASSFGGGNTEAFF
TRBJ2-3	medium-sized	TRBV6-2/TRBV6-3	TRBD2	TGTGCCAGCACCGGACTAGCTAGCACAGATACGCAGTATTTT	CASTGLASTDTQYF
TRBJ1-5	many	TRBV19	TRBD1	TGTGCCAGTAGTTACCAGGGGGCTCAGCCCCAGCATTTT	CASSYQGAQPQHF
TRBJ1-2	few	TRBV20-1	TRBD1	TGCAGTGCTATTCCCAGGGGGCGAAACTATGGCTACACCTTC	CSAIPRGRNYGYTF
TRBJ1-4	-	TRBV25-1	TRBD1	TGTGCCAGCAGTGGGGCGCAGGGGGGAGCCACAACTAATGAAAAACTGTTTTTT	CASSGAQGGATTNEKLFF
TRBJ2-4	-	TRBV7-9	-	TGTGCCAGCAGCTTAGTAGGGGGGCAAAACATTCAGTACTTC	CASSLVGGQNIQYF
TRBJ2-5	many	TRBV5-4	TRBD1	TGTGCCAGCACCACCCACAGGGGGCAAGAGACCCAGTACTTC	CASTTHRGQETQYF
TRBJ2-7	-	TRBV3-1	TRBD2	TGTGCCAGCAGCTCGGACGGCGGGGGGATATACGAGCAGTACTTC	CASSSDGGGIYEQYF
TRBJ2-3	-	TRBV29-1	-	TGCAGCGTTGGTTTGACAGGGACTACAGATACGCAGTATTTT	CSVGLTGTTDTQYF
TRBJ1-2	few	TRBV28	-	TGTGCCAGCACCACCCGTCAGGGAAGCTATGGCTACACCTTC	CASTTRQGSYGYTF
TRBJ2-2	-	TRBV29-1	-	TGCAGCGTTGTCTTTCCGAACACCGGGGAGCTGTTTTTT	CSVVFPNTGELFF
TRBJ2-7	once	TRBV7-8	-	TGTGCCAGCAGCGGTTTAATGTCCTACGAGCAGTACTTC	CASSGLMSYEQYF
TRBJ1-1	many	TRBV7-2	-	TGTGCCAGCAGCCCCCCCAGGGGTGAAAACACTGAAGCTTTCTTT	CASSPPRGENTEAFF
TRBJ2-7	-	TRBV20-1	TRBD1	TGCAGTGCTTTCGACCGGGACAGCCGCCATGCCGAGCAGTACTTC	CSAFDRDSRHAEQYF
TRBJ2-1	many	TRBV12-3/TRBV12-4	-	TGTGCCAGCAGTTTCCTCCGTCGGGGGCGGTTGTTTAATGAGCAGTTCTTC	CASSFLRRGRLFNEQFF
TRBJ2-1	many	TRBV12-5	TRBD2	TGTGCTAGTGGTCCGAGGGCGGGAGTAGCATCCAATGAGCAGTTCTTC	CASGPRAGVASNEQFF
TRBJ2-3	-	TRBV28	TRBD2	TGTGCCTCCCAGGGGACTAGCGGGGTCACAGATACGCAGTATTTT	CASQGTSGVTDTQYF
TRBJ1-1	many	TRBV27	-	TGTGCCAGCAGTTTACGGGAAAACACTGAAGCTTTCTTT	CASSLRENTEAFF
TRBJ1-1	once	TRBV28	-	TGTGCCAGCAGTACAGGGAGGAACACTGAAGCTTTCTTT	CASSTGRNTEAFF
TRBJ2-3	medium-sized	TRBV6-2/TRBV6-3	TRBD2	TGTGCCAGCAGTTACAGCGGGGGGGCCACAGATACGCAGTATTTT	CASSYSGGATDTQYF
TRBJ2-5	-	TRBV6-6	-	TGTGCCAGCAGTTACGAAGAGACCCAGTACTTC	CASSYEETQYF
TRBJ2-7	many	TRBV28	-	TGTGCCAGCAGTCGGGCTAGGGGGGGGTACGAGCAGTACTTC	CASSRARGGYEQYF
TRBJ2-5	many	TRBV23-1	-	TGCGCCAGCAGTCGCTTACGGGACCCGGTCCAAGAGACCCAGTACTTC	CASSRLRDPVQETQYF
TRBJ1-6	-	TRBV28	-	TGTGCCAGCAGTTTACTGTGGGATTCACCCCTCCACTTT	CASSLLWDSPLHF
TRBJ2-5	few	TRBV12-3/TRBV12-4	-	TGTGCCAGCAGTTTTTCCGGGACAGAGACCCAGTACTTC	CASSFSGTETQYF
TRBJ1-4	-	TRBV20-1	-	TGCAGTGCTACAGAGGGGGGTCATGAAAAACTGTTTTTT	CSATEGGHEKLFF
TRBJ2-1	few	TRBV2	-	TGTGCCAGCAGCGGACCGAGGGTGATAGGGGCCAATGAGCAGTTCTTC	CASSGPRVIGANEQFF
TRBJ2-3	few	TRBV7-9	-	TGTGCCACCACCTTACCCACCTTCACAGATACGCAGTATTTT	CATTLPTFTDTQYF
TRBJ2-3	few	TRBV24-1	TRBD2	TGTGCCACCAGTGATTCGGGGGAGGGCCAGGAAGATACGCAGTATTTT	CATSDSGEGQEDTQYF
TRBJ1-3	many	TRBV15	-	TGTGCCACCAGCAGAGATCAGGGATCTGGAAACACCATATATTTT	CATSRDQGSGNTIYF
TRBJ1-1	many	TRBV9	-	TGTGCCAGCAGCGTAGGACCCAGGAACACTGAAGCTTTCTTT	CASSVGPRNTEAFF
TRBJ1-4	few	TRBV11-2	-	TGTGCCAGCAGCTTTCGGGACATTAATGAAAAACTGTTTTTT	CASSFRDINEKLFF
TRBJ2-1	-	TRBV19	-	TGTGCCAGTAGTATAGGGGCTAGCCCCAATGAGCAGTTCTTC	CASSIGASPNEQFF
TRBJ1-2	many	TRBV10-2	-	TGCGCCAGCAGTGAAGACGCAGGGCGGAGCGGCTACACCTTC	CASSEDAGRSGYTF
TRBJ2-1	-	TRBV7-2	-	TGTGCCAGCAGCCCCGAGGGGACCTCGGTCGCGGGCCCCAATGAGCAGTTCTTC	CASSPEGTSVAGPNEQFF
TRBJ2-3	many	TRBV7-2	TRBD2	TGTGCCAGCAGCTTTGGATACGGGCGGGGGTCAGATACGCAGTATTTT	CASSFGYGRGSDTQYF
TRBJ2-5	-	TRBV5-1	-	TGCGCCAGCAATCCAGGGGGGCAAGAGACCCAGTACTTC	CASNPGGQETQYF
TRBJ1-1	-	TRBV20-1	-	TGCAGTGCTAGAGAGACTATGAACACTGAAGCTTTCTTT	CSARETMNTEAFF